Following are 15 T cell receptor beta chains from one sample sequenced in a study of patients and donors after allogeneic stem cell transplantation. TCRdb called the RT-PCR reads again in MiXCR, with one record for every CDR3 protein. This repertoire shows 150,000 to 200,000 distinct CDR3 sequences, 24% found once; its top ten account for roughly 27%. What was sequenced was blood, either unsorted or a sorted T cell fraction (not recorded which). These receptors originate from a human donor who was either an allogeneic HSCT recipient or a stem cell or donor lymphocyte infusion donor (not recorded which). It is not recorded whose cells these are; they may come from a transplant donor.

The sample holds a few counts of this clonotype. The rearrangement links TRBV12-3 or TRBV12-4 to TRBJ1-2, with TRBD1 matching over 9 bases. The CDR3 is 16 residues long. The V segment lost 4 bases and the J segment 0 bases; nucleotides outside the gene matches: 6. CDR3 in amino acids: CASSYGTGPTNYGYTF. As DNA, the CDR3 is TGTGCCAGCAGTTACGGGACAGGGCCGACTAACTATGGCTACACCTTC.

The CDR3 sequence: CASSLQDVSTDTQYF. The CDR3, as DNA: TGCGCCAGCAGCTTGCAAGACGTGAGCACAGATACGCAGTATTTT. This chain uses TRBV5-1 with TRBJ2-3, with no clear D. The V gene's germline CDR1 is SGHRS and CDR2 YFSETQ. Trimming removed 1 base from V and 0 bases from J, with 9 bases in between. This CDR3 has 15 amino acids.

The chain is built from TRBV15 and TRBJ1-5; TRBD1 aligns across 8 bases. The CDR3 is made up of 14 amino acids. The V gene end was trimmed by 9 bases and the J gene end by 7 bases; junction bases not matched to a gene: 11. The germline V gene encodes CDR1 LNHNV and CDR2 YYDKDF (reference sequence). CDR3 sequence (DNA): TGTGCCACATGTTCAGGGGGCGCGGGGCAGCCCCAGCATTTT. Residues: CATCSGGAGQPQHF.

The chain employs TRBV29-1 and TRBJ2-3; the match to TRBD2 covers 11 bases. In germline, CDR1 is SQVTM, CDR2 ANQGSEA. The CDR3 sequence is 15 residues long. J was trimmed by 1 base and V by 7 bases; bases with no gene match: 7. CDR3 in DNA: TGCAGCGATTTTCTAGCGGGGGGACGCACAGATACGCAGTATTTT. Amino acids: CSDFLAGGRTDTQYF.

The chain uses TRBV12-3 or TRBV12-4 and TRBJ2-5, with a tentative D call TRBD1 (5 bases). Trimming left V 3 bases short and J 5 bases short, with 13 bases between. The CDR3 extends over 14 amino acids. The chain's CDR3 is CASSFSAGRETQYF. CDR3 in DNA: TGTGCCAGCAGTTTCTCGGCAGGGCGGGAGACCCAGTACTTC.

The rearrangement joins TRBV12-3 or TRBV12-4 to TRBJ1-2; the D is unclear. CDR3 length equals 12 residues. Deletions cut 1 base from V and 6 bases from J, with 6 bases between. The CDR3 loop is CASSLGVDGYTF. The CDR3 nucleotides read TGTGCCAGCAGTTTAGGGGTTGATGGCTACACCTTC.

This clonotype has a handful of counts. This chain uses TRBV6-2 or TRBV6-3 with TRBJ2-2; possibly TRBD1 for D (5 bases). The V end was cut by 2 bases, the J end by 6 bases, with 16 bases between. This CDR3 spans 16 amino acids. The germline gives CDR1 MNHEY, CDR2 SVGEGT. CDR3 coding DNA: TGTGCCAGCAGTTACCCTGGGGCGACGTCGTCCGGGGAGCTGTTTTTT. Translated: CASSYPGATSSGELFF.

The rearrangement links TRBV5-1 to TRBJ1-4; 10 bases map to TRBD1. Germline trimming cut 4 bases from V and 7 bases from J; bases unmatched to any gene: 4. Germline V gene data show CDR1 as SGHRS and CDR2 as YFSETQ. The CDR3 has 14 amino acids. The CDR3 spells CASSEDRGTEKLFF. CDR3 bases: TGCGCCAGCAGCGAGGACAGGGGGACTGAAAAACTGTTTTTT.

The rearrangement joins TRBV4-2 to TRBJ1-2; D uncertain. Germline CDR1 and CDR2: LGHNA and YNFKEQ. V dropped 1 base and J dropped 8 bases, with 17 bases sitting between them. The CDR3 has 15 residues. CDR3 DNA: TGTGCCAGCAGCCAAGCGGCCATAGGATTGGACGGCTACACCTTC. This gives the protein CASSQAAIGLDGYTF.

This chain connects TRBV7-3 to TRBJ2-3, with 8 bases aligning to TRBD2. The CDR3 sequence is 15 residues long. Germline V CDR1 and CDR2: SGHTA, FQGTGA. The V gene end was trimmed by 5 bases and the J gene end by 1 base; junction bases not matched to a gene: 5. The CDR3 sequence: CASSRSGIGTDTQYF. DNA of the CDR3: TGTGCCAGCAGCCGTAGCGGGATTGGCACAGATACGCAGTATTTT.

The table lists this clonotype with a few counts. This chain links TRBV5-1 with TRBJ1-3, with D unclear. CDR3 size: 14 residues. V was trimmed by 4 bases and J by 8 bases, leaving 16 bases between them. Germline V gene sequence: CDR1 SGHRS, CDR2 YFSETQ. In DNA, the CDR3 is TGCGCCAGCAGCCCGGGGAGGCTCTGGGACACCATATATTTT. It translates to CASSPGRLWDTIYF.

Ten or more counts support this clonotype. This chain uses TRBV10-3 with TRBJ1-1; no firm D call. The V gene lost 2 bases and the J gene lost 1 base, with 8 bases spanning the gap. This CDR3 region has 14 residues. Germline V gene sequence: CDR1 ENHRY, CDR2 SYGVKD. The CDR3 is CAISEPNKNTEAFF. For the CDR3, the DNA is TGTGCCATCAGTGAGCCTAACAAGAACACTGAAGCTTTCTTT.

This chain connects TRBV7-3 to TRBJ1-2; D ambiguous. CDR1 SGHTA and CDR2 FQGTGA come from the germline V gene. The CDR3 is made up of 14 amino acids. V shed 3 bases and J shed 4 bases, with 12 bases lying between them. CDR3 in amino acids: CASSLDQGSYGYTF. CDR3 nucleotide sequence: TGTGCCAGCAGCTTGGATCAAGGTTCCTATGGCTACACCTTC.

This clonotype was detected only a few times. J is TRBJ1-2 and V is TRBV7-9, with D unresolved. The CDR3 has 16 residues. The V end lost 4 bases, the J end lost 4 bases, and 19 bases lay between the germline ends. In germline, CDR1 is SEHNR, CDR2 FQNEAQ (reference sequence). The chain's CDR3 is CASSSGRSQNTYGYTF. CDR3 bases: TGTGCCAGCAGCTCAGGACGCTCCCAGAATACCTATGGCTACACCTTC.

The sample holds a few counts of this clonotype. V gene TRBV25-1 combines with J gene TRBJ2-2; D might be TRBD2 (6 bases). Germline V gene sequence: CDR1 MGHDK, CDR2 SYGVNS. Trimming took 4 bases from V and 5 from J, leaving 23 bases between them. This CDR3 has 18 amino acids. The CDR3 nucleotides are TGTGCCAGCAGTGTCACGGTCTATGTCGGGAGAATTACCGGGGAGCTGTTTTTT. Protein sequence: CASSVTVYVGRITGELFF.